The clone carrying this TCR beta chain was recorded only once. The data originate from a study of blood T cell repertoires in COVID-19. Study as a whole: COVID-19 samples collected from the United States, Italy and Spain covered acute and convalescent phases.

In germline, CDR1 is ENHRY, CDR2 SYGVKD. CDR3 length: 14 residues. Trimming took 3 bases from V and 2 from J; bases not matched to a gene: 3. Source study methods: Amplifying reference gene primers gave estimates of nucleated cell counts. Assay: immunoSEQ multiplex PCR; the TCRdb copy retains only in-frame clones and omits some. V and J calls plus clone size are reproduced from that table; the DNA served to infer D and trimming. The profile shows over 600,000 clones, 85% to 90% of them singletons. The sequence came from a woman aged 18-35 years with acute or convalescent COVID-19. The specimen was peripheral blood. This chain links TRBV10-3 with TRBJ2-7; 8 nucleotides match TRBD2. In DNA, the CDR3 is TGTGCCATCAGTGAAAGAGCGGGGGCCTACGAGCAGTACTTC. This translates into CAISERAGAYEQYF.